This entry is about one TCR beta chain. Judged by its sample share, this clonotype qualifies as medium-sized (0.01 to 0.1%). The specificity of this receptor is unknown. The sample holds no much larger clone one base away, and base qualities are not on file. This beta chain is off target for a library built for alpha chains, so its abundance means little. Read against the paper, the sample's time point label means: sample taken at primary tumor resection. The donors were approximately 70 patients from the lung TRACERx cohort who had early-stage, untreated non-small cell lung cancer. TCR sequencing used whole RNA extracted from tumor and nontumor lung tissue, or from cryopreserved PBMC samples, without cell sorting. Patients were selected for TCR sequencing only if sufficient RNA was available from at least two tumor regions. Before being selected, tumor and adjacent nontumor lung specimens were reviewed by a lung pathologist.

The sample comes from a study of spatial heterogeneity in lung cancer (dated by TCRdb to about 2019). As for the study more broadly: More beta-chain than alpha-chain transcripts were consistently detected, likely reflecting higher beta-chain transcript abundance. In tumor regions, TCR transcript counts showed a strong correlation with a T cell transcriptional module score from matched bulk RNA-seq. In the raw uncorrected reads, each unique combination of TCR and UMI appeared more than ten times on average. In non-small cell lung cancer, the study quantitatively compared TCR alpha and beta repertoires across several tumor regions, matched nontumor lung, and blood. The study linked features of the TCR repertoire to counts of nonsynonymous mutations, which were determined by whole-exome sequencing of tumor tissue. Both alpha and beta chains were TCR-sequenced in approximately 200 tumor regions, 64 matched nontumor lung samples and roughly 50 PBMC samples obtained at surgery.

The receptor library was made with 5' RACE. The instrument given in TCRdb is NextSeq 500. To allow correction of PCR and sequencing errors, the TCR library protocol tagged every TCR cDNA molecule with a unique molecular identifier. On the study's bioinformatics: TCR identification, UMI-based error correction and CDR3 extraction were performed with Decombinator tools. TCRs above a frequency of 2 per 1,000, corresponding to the top 1% of the tumor frequency distribution, were defined as expanded. Expanded tumor TCRs statistically deemed absent (corrected P<0.05) from at least one tumor region were classed as regional, and all other expanded tumor TCRs were classed as ubiquitous. Rényi diversity was computed with the R vegan package after subsampling each repertoire 100 times to 5,000 TCRs. CDR3 similarity networks were constructed using string-kernel similarity of amino acid triplets, with links drawn between CDR3s whose pairwise similarity was above 0.82. TCRdb cleaned the public reads at Q25 with fastp, built clones with MiXCR and kept in-frame beta chains. Rows are unified per CDR3 protein, each entry keeping the most common DNA and genes. The V and J calls, along with clone size, are taken from TCRdb and not from the paper's own processing. This sample is represented by over a thousand distinct CDR3 sequences; over 8% of them were singletons. 38% of the sample is taken by the ten largest.

The CDR1 and CDR2 encoded by the germline V gene (reference sequence) are DFQATT and SNEGSKA. V is trimmed back by 6 bases and J by 4 bases, and the junction contains 7 bases that no gene match accounts for. Measured from the cysteine to the phenylalanine, the CDR3 is 13 residues long. The retained sequence is limited to the CDR3, 39 bases, with the frame set at the first base. What the work shows at the level of the full study, not this receptor alone: Confirming at a functional level the hypothesis that regional TCRs recognize regional mutations was considered to require additional single-cell paired TCR alpha and beta sequencing. The number of expanded intratumoral alpha and beta TCRs correlated with the tumor nonsynonymous mutation count. The count of ubiquitous expanded TCRs correlated with the count of ubiquitous nonsynonymous mutations, and the count of regional expanded TCRs correlated with the count of regional nonsynonymous mutations. Estimated TCR-seq coverage of tumor T cells was only around 6.7% for alpha chains and roughly 12% for beta chains.

The sequence came from a female donor with early-stage non-small cell lung cancer. The rearrangement joined TRBV20-1 to TRBJ2-5, with 8 junctional bases fitting TRBD1. The material sequenced was lung tumor tissue, taken at surgery. The DNA sequence reads TGCAGTGCGCGGACAGGGCTGGTAGAGACCCAGTACTTC. Its protein is CSARTGLVETQYF.